What follows is one T cell receptor beta chain and its context. These data belong to a study of blood T cells in healthy people across ages. The authors isolated at least 6 million PBMCs per sample. Germline trimming cut 3 bases from V and 9 bases from J; bases unmatched to any gene: 7. This CDR3 is 13 amino acids long. Germline V gene lookup returns CDR1 SEHNR and CDR2 FQNEAQ (reference sequence). A J-beta primer mix and a sample-barcoded 5' primer were used in a second PCR of roughly 7 to 12 cycles. Sequencing of every sample gave 3 million or more CDR3-containing paired-end reads. MiXCR, applied by TCRdb to the 5' RACE reads, yields one record per CDR3 protein. The data contain approximately 1.5 million distinct CDR3 sequences, about 32% of them singletons.

This sequence was found in a woman aged 30 to 39 in good health. What was sequenced was blood. The V gene is TRBV7-9, the J gene TRBJ2-7; 8 bases fit TRBD2. CDR3 protein: CASSLAGGPGQYF. CDR3 bases: TGTGCCAGCAGCTTGGCGGGGGGACCTGGGCAGTACTTC.